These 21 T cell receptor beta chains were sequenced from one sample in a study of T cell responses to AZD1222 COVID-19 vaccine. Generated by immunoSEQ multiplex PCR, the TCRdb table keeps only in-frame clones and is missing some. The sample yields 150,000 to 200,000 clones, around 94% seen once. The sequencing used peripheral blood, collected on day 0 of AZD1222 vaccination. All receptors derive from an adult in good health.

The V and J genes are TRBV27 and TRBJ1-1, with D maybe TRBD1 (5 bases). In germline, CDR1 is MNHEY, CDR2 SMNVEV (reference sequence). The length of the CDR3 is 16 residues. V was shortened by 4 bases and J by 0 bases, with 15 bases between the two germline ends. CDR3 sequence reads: CASSSYPGTVNTEAFF. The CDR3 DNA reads TGTGCCAGCAGTTCCTATCCGGGGACGGTGAACACTGAAGCTTTCTTT.

The CDR3 loop reads CASSLTRRSSYNEQFF. The CDR3, as DNA: TGTGCCAGCAGCTTAACGCGTCGGAGCTCCTACAATGAGCAGTTCTTC. The V and J genes are TRBV11-2 and TRBJ2-1, with no clear D. The CDR3 has 16 residues. Germline CDR1 is SGHAT and CDR2 is FQNNGV. V was trimmed by 2 bases and J by 0 bases, leaving 11 bases between them.

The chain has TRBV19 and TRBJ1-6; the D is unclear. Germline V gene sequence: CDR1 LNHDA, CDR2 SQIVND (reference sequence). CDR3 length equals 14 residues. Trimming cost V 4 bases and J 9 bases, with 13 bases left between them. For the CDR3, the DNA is TGTGCCAGTAGTACCCCCCCAGTGGTTTCACCCCTCCACTTT. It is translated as CASSTPPVVSPLHF.

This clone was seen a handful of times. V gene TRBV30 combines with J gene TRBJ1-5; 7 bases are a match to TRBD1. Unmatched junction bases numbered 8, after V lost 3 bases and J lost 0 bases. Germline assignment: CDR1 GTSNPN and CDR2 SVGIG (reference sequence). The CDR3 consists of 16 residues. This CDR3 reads CAWRLAGGFSNQPQHF. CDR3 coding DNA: TGTGCCTGGAGACTTGCAGGGGGGTTTAGCAATCAGCCCCAGCATTTT.

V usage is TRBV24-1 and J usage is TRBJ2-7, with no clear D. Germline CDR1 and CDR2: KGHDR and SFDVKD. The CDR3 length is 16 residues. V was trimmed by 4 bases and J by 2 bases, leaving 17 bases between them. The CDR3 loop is CATSEQQINFPYEQYF. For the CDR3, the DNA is TGTGCCACCAGTGAGCAACAGATAAACTTCCCCTACGAGCAGTACTTC.

As DNA, the CDR3 is TGTGCCAGCAGACGGAACTCCGGGAGGGAAAAACTGTTTTTT. Translated: CASRRNSGREKLFF. V and J are TRBV6-5 and TRBJ1-4, with D unclear. This CDR3 is built from 14 residues. Germline V gene lookup returns CDR1 MNHEY and CDR2 SVGAGI. V gave up 6 bases and J gave up 8 bases, with 16 bases separating them.

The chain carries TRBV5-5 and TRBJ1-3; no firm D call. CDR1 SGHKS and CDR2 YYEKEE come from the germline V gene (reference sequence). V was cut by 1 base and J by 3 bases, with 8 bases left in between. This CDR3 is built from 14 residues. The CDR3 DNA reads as TGTGCCAGCAGCTTGATAAGTTTTGGAAACACCATATATTTT. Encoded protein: CASSLISFGNTIYF.

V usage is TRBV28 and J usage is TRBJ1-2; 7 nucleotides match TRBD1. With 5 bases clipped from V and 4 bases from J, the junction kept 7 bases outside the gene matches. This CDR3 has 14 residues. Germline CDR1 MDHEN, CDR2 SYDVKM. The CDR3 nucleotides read TGTGCCAGCAGTACCGGGACAGACTCCTATGGCTACACCTTC. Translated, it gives CASSTGTDSYGYTF.

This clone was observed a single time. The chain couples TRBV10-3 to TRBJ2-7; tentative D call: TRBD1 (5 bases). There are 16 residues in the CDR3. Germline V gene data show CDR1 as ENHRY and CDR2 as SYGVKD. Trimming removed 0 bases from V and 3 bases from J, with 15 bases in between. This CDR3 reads CAISESYPSGFYEQYF. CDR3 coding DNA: TGTGCCATCAGTGAGTCCTATCCCTCAGGGTTCTACGAGCAGTACTTC.

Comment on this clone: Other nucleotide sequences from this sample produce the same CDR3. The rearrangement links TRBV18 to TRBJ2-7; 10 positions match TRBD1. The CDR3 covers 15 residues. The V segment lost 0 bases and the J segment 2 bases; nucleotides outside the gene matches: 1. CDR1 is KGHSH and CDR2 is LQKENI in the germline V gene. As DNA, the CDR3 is TGTGCCAGCTCACCACCCGGACAGGGGGCCTACGAGCAGTACTTC. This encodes CASSPPGQGAYEQYF. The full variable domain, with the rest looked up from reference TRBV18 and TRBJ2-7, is NAGVMQNPRHLVRRRGQEARLRCSPMKGHSHVYWYRQLPEEGLKFMVYLQKENIIDESGMPKERFSAEFPKEGPSILRIQQVVRGDSAAYFCASSPPGQGAYEQYFGPGTRLTVT.

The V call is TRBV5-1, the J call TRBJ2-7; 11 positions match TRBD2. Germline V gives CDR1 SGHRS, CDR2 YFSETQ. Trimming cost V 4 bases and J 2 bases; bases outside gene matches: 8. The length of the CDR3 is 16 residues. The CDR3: CASSAAGTSGTYEQYF. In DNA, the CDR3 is TGCGCCAGCAGCGCCGCCGGGACTAGCGGAACCTACGAGCAGTACTTC. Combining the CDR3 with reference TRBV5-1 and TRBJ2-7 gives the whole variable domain KAGVTQTPRYLIKTRGQQVTLSCSPISGHRSVSWYQQTPGQGLQFLFEYFSETQRNKGNFPGRFSGRQFSNSRSEMNVSTLELGDSALYLCASSAAGTSGTYEQYFGPGTRLTVT.

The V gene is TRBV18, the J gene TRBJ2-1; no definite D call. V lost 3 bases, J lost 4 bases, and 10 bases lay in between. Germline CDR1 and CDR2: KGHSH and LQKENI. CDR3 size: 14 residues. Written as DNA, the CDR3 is TGTGCCAGCTCACCGGACCAGGTTTACAATGAGCAGTTCTTC. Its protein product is CASSPDQVYNEQFF.

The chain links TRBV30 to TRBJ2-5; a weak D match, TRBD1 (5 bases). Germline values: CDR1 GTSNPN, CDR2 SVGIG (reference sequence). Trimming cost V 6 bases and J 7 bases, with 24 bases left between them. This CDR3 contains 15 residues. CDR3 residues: CACVWQGIFEGTQYF. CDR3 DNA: TGTGCCTGTGTGTGGCAGGGTATTTTTGAAGGGACCCAGTACTTC.

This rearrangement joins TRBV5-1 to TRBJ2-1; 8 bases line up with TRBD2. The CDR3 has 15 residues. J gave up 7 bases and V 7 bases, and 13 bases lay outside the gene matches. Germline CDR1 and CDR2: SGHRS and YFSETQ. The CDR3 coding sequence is TGCGCCAGCGGAATCTCCGGGACTAGTGGGAATGAGCAGTTCTTC. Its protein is CASGISGTSGNEQFF.

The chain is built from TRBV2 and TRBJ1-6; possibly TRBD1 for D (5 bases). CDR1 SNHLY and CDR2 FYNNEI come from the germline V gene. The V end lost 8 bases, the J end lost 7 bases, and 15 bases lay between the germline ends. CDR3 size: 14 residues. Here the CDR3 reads CASFRDLTNSPLHF. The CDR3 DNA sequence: TGTGCCAGCTTTCGGGACCTAACGAATTCACCCCTCCACTTT.

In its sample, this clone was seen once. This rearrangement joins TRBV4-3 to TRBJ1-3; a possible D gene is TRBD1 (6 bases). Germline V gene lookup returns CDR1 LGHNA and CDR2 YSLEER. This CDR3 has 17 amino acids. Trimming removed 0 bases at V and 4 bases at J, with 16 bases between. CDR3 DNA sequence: TGCGCCAGCAGCCAAGACAGGGGTCCACACGGGGGAAACACCATATATTTT. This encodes CASSQDRGPHGGNTIYF.

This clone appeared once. The DNA for the CDR3 is TGTGCCAGCAGTTACTCGGCGGGACAGGGTTACAATGAGCAGTTCTTC. Amino acids: CASSYSAGQGYNEQFF. The rearrangement links TRBV6-5 to TRBJ2-1, with 9 bases fitting TRBD1. Germline CDR1 reads MNHEY; CDR2 reads SVGAGI. J lost 4 bases, V lost 0 bases, and 4 bases had no gene match. The CDR3 spans 16 residues.

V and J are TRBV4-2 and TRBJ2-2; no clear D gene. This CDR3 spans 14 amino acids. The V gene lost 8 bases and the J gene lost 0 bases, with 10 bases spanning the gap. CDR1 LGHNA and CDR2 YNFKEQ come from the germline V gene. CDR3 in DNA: TGTGCCAGCCATCGGACCCCGAACACCGGGGAGCTGTTTTTT. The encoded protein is CASHRTPNTGELFF.

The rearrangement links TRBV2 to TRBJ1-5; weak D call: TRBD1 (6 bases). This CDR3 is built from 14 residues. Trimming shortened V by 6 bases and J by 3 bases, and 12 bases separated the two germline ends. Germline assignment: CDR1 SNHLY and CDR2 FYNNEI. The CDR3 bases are TGTGCCAGCAGGTTCAGGGGTGCCAATCAGCCCCAGCATTTT. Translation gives CASRFRGANQPQHF.

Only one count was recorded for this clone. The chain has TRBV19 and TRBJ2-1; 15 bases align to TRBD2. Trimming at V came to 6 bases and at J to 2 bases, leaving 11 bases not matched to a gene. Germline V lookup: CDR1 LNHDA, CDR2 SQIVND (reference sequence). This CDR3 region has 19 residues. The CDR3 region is CASSTTGTSGGPAYNEQFF. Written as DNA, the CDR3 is TGTGCCAGTAGCACAACCGGGACTAGCGGGGGGCCCGCCTACAATGAGCAGTTCTTC. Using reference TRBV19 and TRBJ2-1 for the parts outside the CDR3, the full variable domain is DGGITQSPKYLFRKEGQNVTLSCEQNLNHDAMYWYRQDPGQGLRLIYYSQIVNDFQKGDIAEGYSVSREKKESFPLTVTSAQKNPTAFYLCASSTTGTSGGPAYNEQFFGPGTRLTVL.

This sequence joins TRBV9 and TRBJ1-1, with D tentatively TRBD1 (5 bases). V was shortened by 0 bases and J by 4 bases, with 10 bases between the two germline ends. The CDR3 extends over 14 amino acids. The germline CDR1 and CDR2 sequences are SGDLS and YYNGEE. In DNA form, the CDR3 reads TGTGCCAGCAGCGTAGTTCTGGGGACCACTGAAGCTTTCTTT. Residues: CASSVVLGTTEAFF.